A selection of T cell receptor beta chains follows, all from one sample in a study of post-analysis software for immune sequencing data. TCRdb redid the calling of the PCR reads with MiXCR, one entry per CDR3 protein. The sample contains just over 250,000 distinct CDR3 sequences, 36% of which appear only once. Specimen: blood. The receptors come from a girl between 10 and 17 years old with multiple sclerosis. Both conserved end residues are part of each CDR3. The D gene is left open where the match is weak. Not all rows give a size; the values are once, few, many and, for expanded clones, a class.

CDR3aa	CDR3nt	j_gene	v_gene	d_gene	abundance
CASSLTSGGYEPQHF	TGTGCCAGCAGCCTCACGAGCGGGGGATACGAGCCCCAGCATTTT	TRBJ1-5	TRBV4-2	-	many
CASSFARAGDGNQPQHF	TGTGCCAGCAGCTTCGCGAGGGCAGGGGATGGCAATCAGCCCCAGCATTTT	TRBJ1-5	TRBV7-9	-	-
CASSQLDPGQITGELFF	TGTGCCAGCAGCCAACTTGATCCGGGACAAATCACCGGGGAGCTGTTTTTT	TRBJ2-2	TRBV4-2	-	few
CSADSGGQSGAQYF	TGCAGTGCAGATAGCGGGGGCCAATCTGGAGCCCAGTACTTC	TRBJ2-5	TRBV20-1	TRBD2	many
CAWSEGLAGGYEQFF	TGTGCCTGGAGTGAGGGCCTAGCGGGAGGCTATGAGCAGTTCTTC	TRBJ2-1	TRBV30	TRBD2	-
CSAQTVRPETQYF	TGCAGTGCTCAGACCGTTCGGCCTGAGACCCAGTACTTC	TRBJ2-5	TRBV20-1	-	many
CASSQALTWGDTQYF	TGTGCCAGCAGCCAAGCGTTGACCTGGGGAGATACGCAGTATTTT	TRBJ2-3	TRBV3-1	-	-
CASSLEEGTLLKAFF	TGCGCCAGCAGCTTGGAGGAGGGGACCCTTTTGAAGGCTTTCTTT	TRBJ1-1	TRBV5-1	-	-
CATGGPEQPQHF	TGTGCCACCGGCGGCCCGGAGCAGCCCCAGCATTTT	TRBJ1-5	TRBV15	-	-
CASSLTWGLYEQYF	TGTGCCAGCAGTCTTACGTGGGGTCTCTACGAGCAGTACTTC	TRBJ2-7	TRBV7-2	-	many
CSVLRWAGNNYGYTF	TGCAGCGTTCTCCGTTGGGCAGGGAACAACTATGGCTACACCTTC	TRBJ1-2	TRBV29-1	-	once
CSAPDREYQPQHF	TGCAGTGCTCCCGACAGGGAATACCAGCCCCAGCATTTT	TRBJ1-5	TRBV20-1	TRBD1	many
CASSQGAGGPGNEQFF	TGTGCCAGCAGCCAGGGGGCGGGGGGGCCTGGTAATGAGCAGTTCTTC	TRBJ2-1	TRBV13	-	many
CASSPPGARSGANVLTF	TGTGCCAGCAGCCCGCCGGGGGCCAGGTCTGGGGCCAACGTCCTGACTTTC	TRBJ2-6	TRBV7-2	-	many
CASSPGLAGGSQETQYF	TGTGCCAGCAGCCCCGGACTAGCGGGAGGTAGCCAAGAGACCCAGTACTTC	TRBJ2-5	TRBV14	TRBD2	-
CASSQDSSLGTPRGTEAFF	TGCGCCAGCAGCCAAGATAGCTCCTTGGGGACACCAAGGGGGACTGAAGCTTTCTTT	TRBJ1-1	TRBV4-1	-	-
CASSLGYPGAYEQYF	TGTGCCAGCAGCCTCGGGTACCCCGGGGCCTACGAGCAGTACTTC	TRBJ2-7	TRBV7-2	-	many
CSARDRSDLYEQYF	TGCAGTGCTAGAGATAGGTCAGACCTCTACGAGCAGTACTTC	TRBJ2-7	TRBV20-1	-	once
CASSDMAMNTEAFF	TGTGCCAGCAGTGATATGGCAATGAACACTGAAGCTTTCTTT	TRBJ1-1	TRBV2	-	-
CASSLDRGRDAAFF	TGTGCCAGCAGCTTGGACAGGGGGCGCGATGCAGCTTTCTTT	TRBJ1-1	TRBV5-6	TRBD1	few
CASSQGDRKGYTF	TGTGCCAGCAGCCAGGGGGACAGAAAAGGCTACACCTTC	TRBJ1-2	TRBV5-5	TRBD1	many
CASSLAGVDNQPQHF	TGCGCCAGCAGCTTGGCAGGGGTGGACAATCAGCCCCAGCATTTT	TRBJ1-5	TRBV5-1	-	-
CASSLSGGSTDTQYF	TGTGCCAGCAGTTTGTCAGGGGGAAGCACAGATACGCAGTATTTT	TRBJ2-3	TRBV28	TRBD1	many
CASSDGQRSSYNERFF	TGTGCCAGCAGTGACGGGCAGCGCAGCTCCTACAATGAGCGGTTCTTC	TRBJ2-1	TRBV6-4	-	many
CASSLETSLEQYF	TGTGCCAGCAGCTTAGAAACCAGCCTAGAGCAGTACTTC	TRBJ2-7	TRBV7-9	-	many
CASRQIVYNEQYF	TGTGCCAGCAGACAAATTGTCTACAATGAGCAGTACTTC	TRBJ2-7	TRBV6-1	-	-
CASSQVHSPDGPYEQYF	TGCGCCAGCAGCCAAGTACATAGCCCTGACGGCCCCTACGAGCAGTACTTC	TRBJ2-7	TRBV4-1	-	-
CASSVGGVGETQYF	TGTGCCAGCAGCGTAGGAGGGGTCGGTGAGACCCAGTACTTC	TRBJ2-5	TRBV9	-	many
CASSSGEFAYEQYF	TGTGCCAGCAGCTCTGGAGAGTTCGCCTACGAGCAGTACTTC	TRBJ2-7	TRBV7-9	-	few
CASSSGGARTEAFF	TGTGCCAGCAGTTCAGGGGGCGCAAGGACTGAAGCTTTCTTT	TRBJ1-1	TRBV28	TRBD1	many
CREGEGTDTQYF	TGCAGGGAAGGAGAGGGAACAGATACGCAGTATTTT	TRBJ2-3	TRBV29-1	-	many
CASSLSGGYNEKRFF	TGTGCCAGCAGCTTGTCAGGGGGCTACAATGAAAAACGGTTTTTT	TRBJ1-4	TRBV5-6	TRBD1	-
CASSGGQGKVPNYGYTF	TGTGCCAGCAGTGGAGGACAGGGTAAAGTCCCTAACTATGGCTACACCTTC	TRBJ1-2	TRBV25-1	TRBD1	many
CASSLRPGGVDNEQFF	TGTGCCAGCAGCTTACGGCCGGGGGGCGTCGACAATGAGCAGTTCTTC	TRBJ2-1	TRBV7-6	-	many
CASSRVGGGSYEQYF	TGCGCCAGCAGCCGAGTTGGGGGAGGGTCCTACGAGCAGTACTTC	TRBJ2-7	TRBV4-1	TRBD2	-
CASRGEARSYNEQFF	TGTGCCAGCCGCGGGGAGGCTAGATCCTACAATGAGCAGTTCTTC	TRBJ2-1	TRBV13	-	-
CASSQDGTLRNIQYF	TGTGCCAGCAGCCAAGATGGGACACTCCGAAACATTCAGTACTTC	TRBJ2-4	TRBV3-1	-	-
CASSSYVLGTVGGRYEQFF	TGTGCCAGCAGTTCTTACGTCCTTGGGACAGTGGGGGGGAGGTACGAGCAGTTCTTC	TRBJ2-1	TRBV27	-	many
CASSPATGGPGYEQFF	TGCGCCAGCAGCCCAGCGACGGGGGGGCCGGGTTATGAGCAGTTCTTC	TRBJ2-1	TRBV4-1	TRBD2	-
CSAPGGEYSYNEQFF	TGCAGTGCCCCGGGGGGCGAGTACTCCTACAATGAGCAGTTCTTC	TRBJ2-1	TRBV20-1	-	few
CASSTGLAGFSYNEQFF	TGTGCCAGCAGCACCGGACTAGCGGGCTTCTCCTACAATGAGCAGTTCTTC	TRBJ2-1	TRBV7-2	TRBD2	-
CASSEFGGTGEKLFF	TGTGCCAGCAGTGAATTTGGGGGGACGGGCGAAAAACTGTTTTTT	TRBJ1-4	TRBV2	-	few
CSARDLSGSYNEQFF	TGCAGTGCTAGAGATCTGAGCGGCTCCTACAATGAGCAGTTCTTC	TRBJ2-1	TRBV20-1	-	many
CASSKVAGVPDTQYF	TGCGCCAGCAGCAAGGTAGCGGGAGTACCCGATACGCAGTATTTT	TRBJ2-3	TRBV5-1	TRBD2	once
CATSDPSGGSSYNEQFF	TGTGCCACCAGTGACCCTAGCGGGGGGAGCTCCTACAATGAGCAGTTCTTC	TRBJ2-1	TRBV24-1	TRBD2	few
CSPYRQGTNTGELFF	TGCAGTCCCTACCGACAGGGGACGAACACCGGGGAGCTGTTTTTT	TRBJ2-2	TRBV20-1	TRBD1	many